A selection of T cell receptor beta chains follows, all from one sample in a study of CXCR3-negative and CXCR3-positive naive CD8 T cells. TCRdb reprocessed the 5' RACE reads, with one entry per CDR3 protein and no DNA. Its table records more than 80,000 distinct CDR3 sequences. Material: naive CXCR3+ CD8+ T cells from blood. Receptors originate from a human donor in good health. Some clones in this sample may be carry-over from other donors' samples. Each CDR3 is given with its conserved first and last residue. Each record gives: V gene, J gene, CDR3 protein.

TRBV4-1	TRBJ1-1	CASSQDSDMGTEAFF
TRBV29-1	TRBJ2-1	CSVENSYNEQFF
TRBV14	TRBJ2-7	CASSPAGALEQYF
TRBV10-3	TRBJ2-1	CAILLNDRNNEQFF
TRBV29-1	TRBJ2-3	CSVEDGYGTDTQYF
TRBV20-1	TRBJ2-1	CSARGIASPLYNEQFF
TRBV7-7	TRBJ2-2	CASSLGGHTGELFF
TRBV29-1	TRBJ1-1	CSVRSKGFTEAFF
TRBV5-1	TRBJ2-5	CASSLRLLSRAEKGAETQYF
TRBV20-1	TRBJ2-7	CSARGPSSYEQYF
TRBV5-1	TRBJ1-4	CASRRGQDNEKLFF
TRBV30	TRBJ2-5	CAWSGVGDRGFQETQYF
TRBV5-6	TRBJ2-7	CASSLALAGGYEQYF
TRBV15	TRBJ1-5	CATSRVLGGNQPQHF
TRBV6-6	TRBJ1-2	CASSLEVTYGYTF
TRBV28	TRBJ2-7	CASSLYSQGAEQYF
TRBV6-5	TRBJ2-3	CASSSGGGSDTQYF
TRBV5-1	TRBJ2-5	CASSGLGTSGEETQYF
TRBV4-3	TRBJ1-5	CASQDRVSNQPQHF
TRBV6-2/TRBV6-3	TRBJ2-5	CASSPQSYQETQYF
TRBV11-2	TRBJ1-1	CASSFGEGINTEAFF
TRBV4-2	TRBJ2-3	CASSQKPGPSGDTQYF
TRBV21-1	TRBJ2-7	CASSRKSEQYF
TRBV5-1	TRBJ2-7	CASRHRENYEQYF
TRBV6-5	TRBJ2-7	CASSYSSRQGTHSEQYF
TRBV29-1	TRBJ2-1	CSVDSRNEQFF
TRBV6-5	TRBJ2-1	CASSYGSGDNEQFF
TRBV9	TRBJ2-5	CASSDRVETQYF
TRBV12-3/TRBV12-4	TRBJ2-7	CASTTRTSYEQYF
TRBV7-9	TRBJ2-2	CASSPSQSRVNTGELFF
TRBV7-2	TRBJ2-1	CASSLAGGLAGVDEQFF
TRBV29-1	TRBJ1-2	CSVVGGGSYGYTF
TRBV19	TRBJ1-1	CASSAGLISNTEAFF
TRBV6-5	TRBJ1-1	CASSYKFRGAPEAFF
TRBV29-1	TRBJ2-7	CSVVNRESYEQYF
TRBV20-1	TRBJ1-5	CSARDLQAQGESQPQHF
TRBV7-7	TRBJ2-5	CASSLAPHGAGETQYF
TRBV4-3	TRBJ2-1	CASSPRLAGDVDEQFF
TRBV12-3/TRBV12-4	TRBJ2-3	CASSYTGTDTQYF
TRBV5-1	TRBJ1-5	CASSLFPLANNQPQHF
TRBV29-1	TRBJ2-1	CSAQGNYNEQFF
TRBV7-8	TRBJ2-3	CASSLAWADTDTQYF
TRBV29-1	TRBJ2-3	CSVDDQADTQYF
TRBV6-2/TRBV6-3	TRBJ2-3	CASSYPGGTTSGGRWRTDTQYF
TRBV19	TRBJ2-2	CASSGGPNTGELFF
TRBV20-1	TRBJ2-2	CSASNVDRAVLDGELFF